This T cell receptor (beta chain) was recovered during a study of cytomegalovirus exposure and HLA in healthy donors. Overall study results and limits: Follow-up analysis seemed to connect common viral pathogens with several of the most significant clusters identified.

CDR3 size: 11 residues. Trimming left V 7 bases short and J 4 bases short, with 10 bases between. Germline assignment: CDR1 SQVTM and CDR2 ANQGSEA. Concerning this clone itself: Its antigen is unknown.

PCR amplification relied on 60 Vbeta primers (plus 13 Jbeta primers). The data were produced by immunoSEQ multiplex PCR, yet TCRdb's version contains in-frame clones alone and is incomplete. The sample is made up of about 210,000 clones, and the top ten hold roughly 0.98% of it. V is TRBV29-1 and J is TRBJ1-1; D unclear. The sequenced material came from PBMCs. The clonotype originates from a woman under 40 in good health and CMV-seropositive. CDR3 amino acids: CSAGFRTEAFF. CDR3 nucleotide sequence: TGCAGCGCGGGATTTCGCACTGAAGCTTTCTTT.